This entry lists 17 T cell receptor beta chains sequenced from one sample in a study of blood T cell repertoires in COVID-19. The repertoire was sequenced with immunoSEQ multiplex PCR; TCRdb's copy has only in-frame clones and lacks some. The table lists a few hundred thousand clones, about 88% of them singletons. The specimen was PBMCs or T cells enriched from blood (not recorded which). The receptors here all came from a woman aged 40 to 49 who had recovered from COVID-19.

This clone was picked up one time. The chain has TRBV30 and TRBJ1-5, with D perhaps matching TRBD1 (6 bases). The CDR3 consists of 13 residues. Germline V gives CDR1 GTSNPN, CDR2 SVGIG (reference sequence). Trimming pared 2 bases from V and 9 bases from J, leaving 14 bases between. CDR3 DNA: TGTGCCTGGAGTTTAGGGGGTGTGGGGCCCCAGCATTTT. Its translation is CAWSLGGVGPQHF.

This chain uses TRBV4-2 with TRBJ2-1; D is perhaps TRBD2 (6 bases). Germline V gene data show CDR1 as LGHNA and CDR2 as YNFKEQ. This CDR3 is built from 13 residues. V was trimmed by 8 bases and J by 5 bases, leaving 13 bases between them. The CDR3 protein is CASSVPGDNEQFF. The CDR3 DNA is TGTGCCAGCTCAGTACCGGGGGACAATGAGCAGTTCTTC.

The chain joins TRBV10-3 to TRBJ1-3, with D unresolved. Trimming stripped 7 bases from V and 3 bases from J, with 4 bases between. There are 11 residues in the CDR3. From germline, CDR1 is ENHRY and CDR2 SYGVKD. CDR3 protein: CAINNGNTIYF. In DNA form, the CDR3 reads TGTGCCATCAATAATGGAAACACCATATATTTT.

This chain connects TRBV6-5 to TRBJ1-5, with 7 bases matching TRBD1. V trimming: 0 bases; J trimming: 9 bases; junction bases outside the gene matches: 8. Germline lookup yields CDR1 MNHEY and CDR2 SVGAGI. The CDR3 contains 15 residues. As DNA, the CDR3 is TGTGCCAGCAGTTACTCCAACAGGGGCCTGGGGCCCCAGCATTTT. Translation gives CASSYSNRGLGPQHF.

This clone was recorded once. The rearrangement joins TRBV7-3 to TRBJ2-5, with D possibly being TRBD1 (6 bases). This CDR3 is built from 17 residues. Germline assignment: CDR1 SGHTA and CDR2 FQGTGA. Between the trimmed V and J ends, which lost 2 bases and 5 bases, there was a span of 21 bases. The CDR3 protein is CASSLGLGTGIGETQYF. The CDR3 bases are TGTGCCAGCAGCTTAGGTCTTGGCACAGGGATAGGGGAGACCCAGTACTTC.

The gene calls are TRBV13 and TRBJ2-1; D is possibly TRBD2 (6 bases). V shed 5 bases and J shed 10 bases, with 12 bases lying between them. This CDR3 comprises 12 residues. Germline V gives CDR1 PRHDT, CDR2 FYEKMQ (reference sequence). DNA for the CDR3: TGTGCCAGCAGCGTGAGACTAGACGAGCAGTTCTTC. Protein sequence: CASSVRLDEQFF. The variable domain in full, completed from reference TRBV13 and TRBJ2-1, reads AAGVIQSPRHLIKEKRETATLKCYPIPRHDTVYWYQQGPGQDPQFLISFYEKMQSDKGSIPDRFSAQQFSDYHSELNMSSLELGDSALYFCASSVRLDEQFFGPGTRLTVL.

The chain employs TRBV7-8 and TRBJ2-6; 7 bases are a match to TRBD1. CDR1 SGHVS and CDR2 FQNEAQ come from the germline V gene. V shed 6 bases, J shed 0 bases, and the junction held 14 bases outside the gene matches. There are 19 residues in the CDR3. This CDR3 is CASRLGPGQRYSGANVLTF. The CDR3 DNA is TGTGCCAGCAGACTTGGGCCGGGACAGCGATACTCTGGGGCCAACGTCCTGACTTTC.

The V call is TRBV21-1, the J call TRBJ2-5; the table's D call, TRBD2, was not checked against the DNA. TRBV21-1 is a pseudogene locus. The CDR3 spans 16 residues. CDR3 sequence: CACSLAGGRRQETQYF. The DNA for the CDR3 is TGTGCCTGCTCTTTGGCGGGAGGTAGGAGACAAGAGACCCAGTACTTC.

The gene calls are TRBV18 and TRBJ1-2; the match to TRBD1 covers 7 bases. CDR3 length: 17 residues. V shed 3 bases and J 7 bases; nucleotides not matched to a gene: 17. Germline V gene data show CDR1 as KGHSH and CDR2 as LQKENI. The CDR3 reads CASSPLFVRDREFGYTF. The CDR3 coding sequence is TGTGCCAGCTCACCCTTATTCGTCCGCGACAGGGAATTTGGCTACACCTTC.

The CDR3 bases are TGTGCCAGCAGCCATAGAGACAGGGGGAGCTCTGGGGCCAACGTCCTGACTTTC. Translating it yields CASSHRDRGSSGANVLTF. This chain uses TRBV9 with TRBJ2-6; TRBD1 agrees at 9 bases. Trimming cost V 4 bases and J 0 bases; bases outside gene matches: 8. Per the germline V gene, CDR1 is SGDLS and CDR2 is YYNGEE. The CDR3 has 18 residues.

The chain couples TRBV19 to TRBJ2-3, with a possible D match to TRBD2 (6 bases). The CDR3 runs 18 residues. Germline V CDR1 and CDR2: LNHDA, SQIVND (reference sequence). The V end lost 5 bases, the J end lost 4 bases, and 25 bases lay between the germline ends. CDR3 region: CASSLNGGASNTPDTQYF. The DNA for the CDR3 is TGTGCCAGTAGTCTTAACGGAGGGGCTAGTAATACCCCAGATACGCAGTATTTT.

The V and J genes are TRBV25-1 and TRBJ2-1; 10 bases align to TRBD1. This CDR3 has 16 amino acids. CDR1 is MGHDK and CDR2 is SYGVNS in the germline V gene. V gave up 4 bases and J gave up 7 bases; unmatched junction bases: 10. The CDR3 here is CASSVYRDRGRNEQFF. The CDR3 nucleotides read TGTGCCAGCAGTGTCTACCGGGACAGGGGCCGTAATGAGCAGTTCTTC.

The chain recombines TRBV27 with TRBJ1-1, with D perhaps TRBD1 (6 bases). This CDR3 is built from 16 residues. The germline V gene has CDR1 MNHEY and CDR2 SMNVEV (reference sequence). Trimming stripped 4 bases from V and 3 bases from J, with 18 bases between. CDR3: CASSSPGGGSYTEAFF. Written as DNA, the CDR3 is TGTGCCAGCAGTTCTCCTGGGGGGGGCTCGTACACTGAAGCTTTCTTT.

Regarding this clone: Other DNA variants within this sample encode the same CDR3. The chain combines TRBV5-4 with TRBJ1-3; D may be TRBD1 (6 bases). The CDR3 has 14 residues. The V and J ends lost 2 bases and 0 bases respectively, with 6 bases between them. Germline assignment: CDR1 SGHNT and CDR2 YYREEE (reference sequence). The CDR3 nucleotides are TGTGCCAGCAGCTTACAGGGCTCTGGAAACACCATATATTTT. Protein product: CASSLQGSGNTIYF.

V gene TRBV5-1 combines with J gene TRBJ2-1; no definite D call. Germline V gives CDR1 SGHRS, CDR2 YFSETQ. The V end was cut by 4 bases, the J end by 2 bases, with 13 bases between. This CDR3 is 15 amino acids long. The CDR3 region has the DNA TGCGCCAGCAGCCCCCTTGTAGGAGCCTACAATGAGCAGTTCTTC. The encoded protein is CASSPLVGAYNEQFF.

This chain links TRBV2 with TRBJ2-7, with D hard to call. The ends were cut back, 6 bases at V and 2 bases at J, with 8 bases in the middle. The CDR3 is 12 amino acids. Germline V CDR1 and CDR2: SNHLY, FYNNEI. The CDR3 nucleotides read TGTGCCAGCAGGTTGGCAGCCTACGAGCAGTACTTC. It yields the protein CASRLAAYEQYF.

CDR3 DNA: TGTGCCAGTAGTTGGGGGACTAGCGGGAGCACAGATACGCAGTATTTT. Amino acid sequence: CASSWGTSGSTDTQYF. The rearrangement links TRBV19 to TRBJ2-3; 12 nucleotides agree with TRBD2. Per germline, CDR1 LNHDA and CDR2 SQIVND (reference sequence). The CDR3 runs to 16 residues. Trimming at V came to 5 bases and at J to 0 bases, leaving 3 bases not matched to a gene.